The TCR beta chain described here comes from a study of blood T cell repertoires in COVID-19. Study-wide context: Acute and convalescent COVID-19 samples came from the United States, Italy and Spain.

In the study's own analysis: Estimation of nucleated cell counts relied on the amplification of reference gene primers. Sequenced by immunoSEQ multiplex PCR; TCRdb stores in-frame clones only, minus some. V, J and clone size were drawn from that table, and D and trimming were deduced from the DNA. The sample lists around 320,000 clones; over 85% were seen once. The Seattle site enrolled patients during active infection and followed them longitudinally. After removal of 2 bases from V and 3 bases from J, the junction contained 1 base not matched to a gene. There are 13 residues in the CDR3. In germline, CDR1 is SEHNR, CDR2 FQNEAQ (reference sequence). As regards this clone: In the same sample, other DNA sequences code for this CDR3.

Sequences were obtained from peripheral blood. The clonotype originates from a young woman with COVID-19, enrolled during active disease. J is TRBJ2-7 and V is TRBV7-9; TRBD1 matches at 7 bases. The CDR3: CASSLPGGYEQYF. CDR3 DNA sequence: TGTGCCAGCAGCTTACCAGGGGGCTACGAGCAGTACTTC.